Below are 5 T cell receptor beta chains sequenced from a single sample in a study of blood T cell repertoires in COVID-19. Libraries were prepared by immunoSEQ multiplex PCR; TCRdb keeps only in-frame clonotypes and omits some of them. The sample shows around 270,000 clones, 75% to 90% of them seen only once. The source material was peripheral blood. Receptors were obtained from a man aged 25-40 years with active or convalescent COVID-19.

Only a few counts were recorded for this clone. This chain joins TRBV5-6 and TRBJ2-3, with D tentatively TRBD1 (6 bases). This CDR3 is 14 amino acids long. V was shortened by 2 bases and J by 2 bases, with 9 bases between the two germline ends. CDR1 SGHDT and CDR2 YYEEEE come from the germline V gene. CDR3 DNA: TGTGCCAGCAGCTTTCAGGGGCCCACAGATACGCAGTATTTT. It codes for CASSFQGPTDTQYF.

The genes are TRBV29-1 and TRBJ1-1; D is ambiguous. Germline CDR1 is SQVTM and CDR2 is ANQGSEA. Between the trimmed V and J ends, which lost 4 bases and 1 base, there was a span of 7 bases. This CDR3 spans 12 amino acids. CDR3 protein: CSVGWRNTEAFF. In nucleotides, the CDR3 is TGCAGCGTTGGTTGGAGGAACACTGAAGCTTTCTTT. The full variable domain, completed using reference TRBV29-1 and TRBJ1-1, is SAVISQKPSRDICQRGTSLTIQCQVDSQVTMMFWYRQQPGQSLTLIATANQGSEATYESGFVIDKFPISRPNLTFSTLTVSNMSPEDSSIYLCSVGWRNTEAFFGQGTRLTVV.

This chain joins TRBV9 and TRBJ1-1; 9 nucleotides agree with TRBD1. The germline gives CDR1 SGDLS, CDR2 YYNGEE. The CDR3 totals 15 residues. The junction had 8 bases not matched to a gene; V was cut back by 3 bases and J by 5 bases. CDR3 sequence reads: CASSAENRGHTEAFF. CDR3 DNA: TGTGCCAGCAGCGCCGAAAACAGGGGGCATACTGAAGCTTTCTTT.

The chain links TRBV6-5 to TRBJ1-1; weak D call: TRBD1 (6 bases). CDR1 and CDR2 from the germline V gene are MNHEY and SVGAGI. V lost 8 bases and J lost 0, with 13 bases in between. The CDR3 consists of 14 residues. The CDR3 spells CASSRGVMNTEAFF. As DNA, the CDR3 is TGTGCCAGCTCCAGGGGCGTTATGAACACTGAAGCTTTCTTT.

The chain uses TRBV15 and TRBJ1-2; D unclear. Germline V gene lookup returns CDR1 LNHNV and CDR2 YYDKDF (reference sequence). Trimming stripped 0 bases from V and 8 bases from J, with 28 bases between. CDR3 length: 19 residues. CDR3 nucleotide sequence: TGTGCCACCAGCAGAGACTCGGTTTACAGCCCCTTTTCATCGGGGGGCTACACCTTC. This sequence encodes CATSRDSVYSPFSSGGYTF.